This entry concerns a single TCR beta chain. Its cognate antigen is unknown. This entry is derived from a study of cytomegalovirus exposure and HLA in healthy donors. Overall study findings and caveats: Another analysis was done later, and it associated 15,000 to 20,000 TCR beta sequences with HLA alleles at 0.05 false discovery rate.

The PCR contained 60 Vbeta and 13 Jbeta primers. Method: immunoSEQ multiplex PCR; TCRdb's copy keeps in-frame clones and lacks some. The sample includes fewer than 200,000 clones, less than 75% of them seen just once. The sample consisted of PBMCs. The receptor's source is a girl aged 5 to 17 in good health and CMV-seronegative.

The CDR3 region has the DNA TGTGCCAGCAGCTCCGGGACTTTCAATGGCTACACCTTC. The encoded protein is CASSSGTFNGYTF. The V gene is TRBV7-9, the J gene TRBJ1-2; perhaps TRBD1 as D (5 bases). CDR1 and CDR2 (germline): SEHNR, FQNEAQ (reference sequence). The CDR3 covers 13 residues. V was pared by 4 bases and J by 6 bases, with 12 bases between.